This entry lists 18 T cell receptor beta chains sequenced from one sample in a study of identical twins. TCRdb passed the 5' RACE reads through MiXCR, listing each CDR3 protein once. The sample yields approximately 600,000 distinct CDR3 sequences, 7.5% to 10% seen once. The sample also formed part of further work on yellow fever vaccine responses in identical twins.

The sample comprised PBMCs. These receptor sequences come from a young woman in good health.

The chain is built from TRBV9 and TRBJ1-1; TRBD1 matches 7 bases. This CDR3 is 15 amino acids long. Trimming took 3 bases from V and 4 from J; bases not matched to a gene: 9. Germline loops: CDR1 SGDLS, CDR2 YYNGEE. DNA for the CDR3: TGTGCCAGCAGCGCCCTCGACAGGGCCGGCACTGAAGCTTTCTTT. As protein: CASSALDRAGTEAFF. Combining the CDR3 with reference TRBV9 and TRBJ1-1 gives the whole variable domain DSGVTQTPKHLITATGQRVTLRCSPRSGDLSVYWYQQSLDQGLQFLIQYYNGEERAKGNILERFSAQQFPDLHSELNLSSLELGDSALYFCASSALDRAGTEAFFGQGTRLTVV.

This clonotype was seen once. One junction end disagrees with the germline gene, perhaps due to a read error. The V and J genes are TRBV20-1 and TRBJ2-3; TRBD2 matches at 10 bases. CDR1 is DFQATT, CDR2 SNEGSKA, per germline (reference sequence). The CDR3 loop spans 16 amino acids. The CDR3 is CCARGLAGELLLTQYF. In nucleotides, the CDR3 is TGCTGTGCTAGAGGTCTAGCGGGGGAGCTACTTCTTACGCAGTATTTT.

This clonotype has only a few counts. The CDR3 sequence: CASSPFLGPYKQYF. In DNA form, the CDR3 reads TGTGCCAGCAGTCCGTTTCTAGGACCTTACAAGCAGTACTTC. This chain uses TRBV6-1 with TRBJ2-7, with unresolved D. Trimming cost V 5 bases and J 8 bases, with 19 bases left between them. Per the germline V gene, CDR1 is MNHNS and CDR2 is SASEGT. The CDR3 has 14 amino acids.

The chain couples TRBV2 to TRBJ1-1; no reliable D call. The V and J ends lost 7 bases and 0 bases respectively, with 12 bases between them. The CDR3 has 14 residues. The germline V gene has CDR1 SNHLY and CDR2 FYNNEI. The chain's CDR3 is CASTPRALNTEAFF. CDR3 nucleotides: TGTGCCAGCACTCCGAGAGCATTGAACACTGAAGCTTTCTTT.

This clonotype was counted ten times or more. The chain employs TRBV19 and TRBJ2-1; TRBD2 matches at 8 bases. This CDR3 region has 14 residues. V lost 4 bases, J lost 6 bases, and 5 bases stayed unmatched. Germline V gene lookup returns CDR1 LNHDA and CDR2 SQIVND (reference sequence). This CDR3 is CASSRWGLVNEQFF. The CDR3 DNA is TGTGCCAGTAGTAGGTGGGGACTAGTCAATGAGCAGTTCTTC.

This clonotype was picked up many times. The chain has TRBV20-1 and TRBJ1-6; 7 bases align to TRBD1. The CDR3 loop spans 13 amino acids. Germline CDR1 is DFQATT and CDR2 is SNEGSKA (reference sequence). The ends lost 6 bases at V and 7 bases at J; junction bases unmatched: 6. This CDR3 reads CSAPGQSNSPLHF. The CDR3 DNA reads TGCAGTGCCCCGGGACAGTCGAATTCACCCCTCCACTTT.

This chain joins TRBV7-2 and TRBJ2-1, with D unresolved. The CDR3 runs 13 residues. The germline V gene has CDR1 SGHTA and CDR2 FQGNSA. The V and J ends lost 9 bases and 7 bases respectively, with 16 bases between them. The chain's CDR3 is CASGRREPNEQFF. In nucleotides, the CDR3 is TGTGCCAGTGGAAGAAGGGAACCTAATGAGCAGTTCTTC.

Ten or more counts support this clonotype. CDR3 nucleotides: TGCAGTGCTAGACTAGCGGGAGTGTGGGAGCAGTACTTC. This encodes CSARLAGVWEQYF. This rearrangement joins TRBV20-1 to TRBJ2-7, with 10 bases that match TRBD2. The CDR3 loop spans 13 amino acids. Trimming removed 2 bases from V and 7 bases from J; junction bases left unmatched: 5. Germline V gene data show CDR1 as DFQATT and CDR2 as SNEGSKA (reference sequence).

This clonotype was seen at least ten times. The rearrangement links TRBV4-1 to TRBJ1-2; TRBD1 agrees at 11 bases. Germline V lookup: CDR1 MGHRA, CDR2 YSYEKL. V lost 1 base and J lost 5; bases outside the gene matches: 3. This CDR3 comprises 15 residues. The CDR3 region has the DNA TGCGCCAGCAGCCAAGGACGGGACAGGGGGTATGGCTACACCTTC. The encoded protein is CASSQGRDRGYGYTF.

This clonotype was recorded many times. The V call is TRBV20-1, the J call TRBJ2-6; the match to TRBD1 covers 8 bases. Germline V gene data show CDR1 as DFQATT and CDR2 as SNEGSKA (reference sequence). CDR3 length: 17 residues. V was clipped by 5 bases and J by 0 bases; unmatched bases: 9. CDR3 amino acids: CSADQGASNSGANVLTF. The DNA for the CDR3 is TGCAGTGCTGACCAGGGGGCGTCGAACTCTGGGGCCAACGTCCTGACTTTC.

The chain recombines TRBV12-3 or TRBV12-4 with TRBJ2-1; the D call may be TRBD1 or TRBD2 (5 bases each). CDR3 length: 12 amino acids. V lost 5 bases to trimming and J lost 13 bases, with 15 bases between them. Written as DNA, the CDR3 is TGTGCCAGCAGTGCCACCGGGACGCCCCAGTTCTTC. Translated, it gives CASSATGTPQFF.

The V gene is TRBV28, the J gene TRBJ2-1; TRBD1 matches 7 bases. V trimming: 6 bases; J trimming: 15 bases; junction bases outside the gene matches: 11. CDR1 and CDR2 (germline): MDHEN, SYDVKM. CDR3 size: 12 residues. The CDR3, as DNA: TGTGCCAGCAGCACCTATCGGACAGGACTGTTCTTC. Amino acids: CASSTYRTGLFF.

This clonotype was counted at least ten times. The V call is TRBV5-1, the J call TRBJ2-2; 9 bases match TRBD2. Germline V gene data show CDR1 as SGHRS and CDR2 as YFSETQ. With 2 bases clipped from V and 0 bases from J, the junction kept 5 bases outside the gene matches. The CDR3 has 17 amino acids. CDR3 coding DNA: TGCGCCAGCAGCTTCGTGGCTAGCGGGGCGAACACCGGGGAGCTGTTTTTT. As protein: CASSFVASGANTGELFF.

This chain connects TRBV15 to TRBJ2-5; 7 bases agree with TRBD2. Germline V gives CDR1 LNHNV, CDR2 YYDKDF (reference sequence). V lost 1 base and J lost 5; bases outside the gene matches: 7. This CDR3 spans 15 amino acids. The CDR3 reads CATSRAGGGAETQYF. The CDR3 DNA reads as TGTGCCACCAGCAGAGCGGGGGGAGGGGCGGAGACCCAGTACTTC.

The genes are TRBV28 and TRBJ2-2, with 9 bases aligning to TRBD2. Trimming at V came to 9 bases and at J to 7 bases, leaving 12 bases not matched to a gene. The CDR3 has 15 amino acids. Germline CDR1 reads MDHEN; CDR2 reads SYDVKM. The CDR3 is CASWASGMSFGELFF. DNA for the CDR3: TGTGCCAGTTGGGCTAGCGGGATGAGCTTCGGGGAGCTGTTTTTT. Using reference TRBV28 and TRBJ2-2 for the parts outside the CDR3, the full variable domain is DVKVTQSSRYLVKRTGEKVFLECVQDMDHENMFWYRQDPGLGLRLIYFSYDVKMKEKGDIPEGYSVSREKKERFSLILESASTNQTSMYLCASWASGMSFGELFFGEGSRLTVL.

This chain uses TRBV5-5 with TRBJ2-5, with 9 bases aligning to TRBD2. J was trimmed by 13 bases and V by 0 bases; bases with no gene match: 7. Germline V lookup: CDR1 SGHKS, CDR2 YYEKEE (reference sequence). The CDR3 runs 13 residues. The CDR3 spells CASSLEGLATGYF. CDR3 nucleotides: TGTGCCAGCAGCTTGGAGGGACTAGCAACCGGGTACTTC.

The sample holds a few counts of this clonotype. The chain carries TRBV5-1 and TRBJ1-1; no clear D. The CDR3 has 15 residues. Germline V lookup: CDR1 SGHRS, CDR2 YFSETQ. Trimming stripped 4 bases from V and 3 bases from J, with 16 bases between. The CDR3 is CASSADSRTYTEAFF. The CDR3 DNA reads TGCGCCAGCAGCGCGGACTCCCGGACGTACACTGAAGCTTTCTTT.

A few counts support this clonotype. The rearrangement uses TRBV12-3 or TRBV12-4 and TRBJ2-5; D gene unclear. The CDR3 has 14 residues. V dropped 3 bases and J dropped 5 bases, with 13 bases sitting between them. CDR3 protein: CASSFSLLRETQYF. The CDR3 DNA reads TGTGCCAGCAGTTTTTCATTGCTCAGGGAGACCCAGTACTTC.